These T cell receptor beta chains were read from a single sample in a study of human T cells and chemical hapten exposure. TCRdb re-analysed the RACE reads in MiXCR, keeping a single row per CDR3 protein. The sample comprises 150,000 to 200,000 distinct CDR3 sequences, 25% to 35% of which are singletons, and 2.1% rests with the top ten. The sample consisted of whole blood, taken in connection with sensitization to the hapten diphenylcyclopropenone (DPC). The receptors come from a woman younger than 30 with alopecia areata. Some clones in this sample may be carry-over from other donors' samples. The CDR3 runs from the conserved cysteine through the conserved F or W. The D gene is left open where the match is weak. Clone size is not always given. Where it is, it says once, few, many or a class for expanded clones.

len	d_gene	v_gene	abundance	j_gene	CDR3aa	CDR3nt
15	.	TRBV6-2/TRBV6-3	.	TRBJ2-7	CASSASGPSSYEQYF	TGTGCCAGCAGTGCAAGCGGGCCAAGCTCCTACGAGCAGTACTTC
12	.	TRBV7-9	few	TRBJ2-1	CASSLGTGEQFF	TGTGCCAGCAGCTTAGGAACCGGTGAGCAGTTCTTC
15	.	TRBV6-6	.	TRBJ2-7	CASSYRGQSSYEQYF	TGTGCCAGCAGTTACAGGGGTCAGAGCTCCTACGAGCAGTACTTC
15	.	TRBV18	.	TRBJ1-1	CASSPQQGTNTEAFF	TGTGCCAGCTCACCACAGCAGGGAACGAACACTGAAGCTTTCTTT
12	.	TRBV2	few	TRBJ2-6	CAIVTGANVLTF	TGTGCCATCGTGACTGGGGCCAACGTCCTGACTTTC
13	TRBD1	TRBV20-1	.	TRBJ1-1	CSAHRGPNTEAFF	TGCAGTGCCCACAGGGGACCGAACACTGAAGCTTTCTTT
15	TRBD1	TRBV24-1	.	TRBJ2-2	CATSDWIQGAGELFF	TGTGCCACCAGTGATTGGATACAGGGGGCTGGGGAGCTGTTTTTT
16	TRBD1	TRBV9	.	TRBJ2-5	CASSPRSGQGLETQYF	TGTGCCAGCAGCCCAAGGAGTGGACAGGGACTAGAGACCCAGTACTTC
14	.	TRBV6-1	.	TRBJ2-1	CASSEPQGTNEQFF	TGTGCCAGCAGTGAACCCCAGGGGACAAATGAGCAGTTCTTC
14	TRBD1	TRBV6-5	few	TRBJ1-6	CASSNDRVQSPLHF	TGTGCCAGCAGTAATGACAGGGTTCAGTCACCCCTCCACTTT
14	.	TRBV5-1	few	TRBJ2-7	CASSLGQQSYEQYF	TGCGCCAGCAGCTTGGGACAGCAGTCCTACGAGCAGTACTTC
14	.	TRBV2	few	TRBJ2-3	CASRIDRRTDTQYF	TGTGCCAGCAGAATAGACAGAAGAACAGATACGCAGTATTTT
12	.	TRBV20-1	many	TRBJ1-2	CSAPGRNYGYTF	TGCAGTGCACCCGGACGAAACTATGGCTACACCTTC
14	TRBD2	TRBV29-1	few	TRBJ2-7	CSVRDSGRPYEQYF	TGCAGCGTTCGGGATAGCGGGAGACCCTACGAGCAGTACTTC
13	TRBD1	TRBV7-2	few	TRBJ1-2	CASSFGDRGGYTF	TGTGCCAGCAGCTTCGGGGACAGGGGTGGCTACACCTTC
13	.	TRBV6-5	.	TRBJ1-2	CASSYGTDYGYTF	TGTGCCAGCAGTTACGGGACCGACTATGGCTACACCTTC
14	.	TRBV3-1	many	TRBJ2-4	CASSQGSTGPFQYF	TGTGCCAGCAGCCAAGGTTCTACAGGGCCCTTTCAGTACTTC
16	TRBD1	TRBV7-9	.	TRBJ2-1	CASSSSPDRGEYEQFF	TGTGCCAGCAGCTCCTCCCCGGACAGGGGGGAATATGAGCAGTTCTTC
15	TRBD2	TRBV6-2/TRBV6-3	few	TRBJ2-1	CASSVGGTFYNEQFF	TGTGCCAGCAGTGTGGGGGGGACTTTTTACAATGAGCAGTTCTTC
11	.	TRBV6-2/TRBV6-3	many	TRBJ2-7	CASSLTYEQYF	TGTGCCAGCAGCCTCACCTACGAGCAGTACTTC
13	TRBD1	TRBV15	.	TRBJ2-5	CAAAQGPRETQYF	TGTGCCGCCGCACAGGGGCCCCGAGAGACCCAGTACTTC
16	TRBD2	TRBV7-9	few	TRBJ2-1	CASSLEAGGTGNEQFF	TGTGCCAGCAGCTTAGAGGCGGGAGGGACCGGCAATGAGCAGTTCTTC
14	.	TRBV2	.	TRBJ2-2	CASSALAATGELFF	TGTGCCAGCAGTGCTTTAGCGGCTACCGGGGAGCTGTTTTTT
13	.	TRBV11-1	few	TRBJ2-7	CASSSNTGYEQYF	TGTGCCAGCAGCTCGAACACCGGCTACGAGCAGTACTTC
17	TRBD2	TRBV4-3	.	TRBJ2-3	CASSQEPSGSATDTQYF	TGCGCCAGCAGCCAAGAGCCTAGCGGGAGTGCCACAGATACGCAATATTTT
16	TRBD1	TRBV9	.	TRBJ1-2	CASSEDRDGEGMRYTF	TGTGCCAGCAGCGAGGACAGGGATGGGGAGGGGATGAGGTACACCTTC